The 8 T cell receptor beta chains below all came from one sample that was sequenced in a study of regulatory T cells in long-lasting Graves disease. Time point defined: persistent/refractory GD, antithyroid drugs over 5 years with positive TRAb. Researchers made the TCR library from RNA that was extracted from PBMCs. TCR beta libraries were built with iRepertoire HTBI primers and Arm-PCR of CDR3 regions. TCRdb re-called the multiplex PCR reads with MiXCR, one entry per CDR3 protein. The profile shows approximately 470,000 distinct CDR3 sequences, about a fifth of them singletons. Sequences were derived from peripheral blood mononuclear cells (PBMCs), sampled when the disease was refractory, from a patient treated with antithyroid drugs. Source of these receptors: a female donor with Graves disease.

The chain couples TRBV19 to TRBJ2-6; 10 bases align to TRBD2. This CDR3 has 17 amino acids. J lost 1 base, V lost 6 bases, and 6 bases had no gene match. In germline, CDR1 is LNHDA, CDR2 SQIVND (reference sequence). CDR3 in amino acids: CASSFSGRTSGANVLTF. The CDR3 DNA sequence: TGTGCCAGTAGCTTTAGCGGGAGGACGTCTGGGGCCAACGTCCTGACTTTC.

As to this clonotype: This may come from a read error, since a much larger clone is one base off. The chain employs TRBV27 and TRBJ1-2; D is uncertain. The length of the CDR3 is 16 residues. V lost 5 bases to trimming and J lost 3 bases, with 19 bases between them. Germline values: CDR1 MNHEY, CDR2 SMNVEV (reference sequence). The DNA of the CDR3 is TGTGCCAGCAGTATCAGCCTGAGGACTTCCGACTATGGCTACACCTTC. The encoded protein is CASSISLRTSDYGYTF.

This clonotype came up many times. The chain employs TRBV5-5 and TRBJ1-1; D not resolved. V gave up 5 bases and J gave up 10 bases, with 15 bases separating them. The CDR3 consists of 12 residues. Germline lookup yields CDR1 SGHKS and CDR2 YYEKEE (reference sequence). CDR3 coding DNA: TGTGCCAGCAGTTTCGGGCTCCTAGGAGCTTTCTTT. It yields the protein CASSFGLLGAFF.

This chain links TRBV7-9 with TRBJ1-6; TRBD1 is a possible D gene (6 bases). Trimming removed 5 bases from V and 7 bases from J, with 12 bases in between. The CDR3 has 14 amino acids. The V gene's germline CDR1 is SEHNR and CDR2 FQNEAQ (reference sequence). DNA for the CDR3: TGTGCCAGCAGCCTGGACAGCTCCAATTCACCCCTCCACTTT. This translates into CASSLDSSNSPLHF.

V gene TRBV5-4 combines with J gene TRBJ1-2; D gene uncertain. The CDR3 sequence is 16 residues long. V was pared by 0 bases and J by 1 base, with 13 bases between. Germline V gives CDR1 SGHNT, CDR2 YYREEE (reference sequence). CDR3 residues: CASSLARAGSNYGYTF. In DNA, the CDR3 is TGTGCCAGCAGCTTGGCTCGGGCAGGAAGTAACTATGGCTACACCTTC.

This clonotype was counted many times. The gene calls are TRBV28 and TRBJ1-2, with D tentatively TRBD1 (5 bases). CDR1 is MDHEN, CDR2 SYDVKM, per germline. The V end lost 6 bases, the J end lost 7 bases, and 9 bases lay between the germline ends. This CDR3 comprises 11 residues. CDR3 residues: CASRHRSGYTF. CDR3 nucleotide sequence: TGTGCCAGCAGACACAGGTCTGGCTACACCTTC.

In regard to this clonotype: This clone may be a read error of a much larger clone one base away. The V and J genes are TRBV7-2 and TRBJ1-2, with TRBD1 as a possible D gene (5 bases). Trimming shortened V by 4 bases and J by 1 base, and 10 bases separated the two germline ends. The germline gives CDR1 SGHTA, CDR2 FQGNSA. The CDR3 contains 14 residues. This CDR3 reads CASSSGRINYGYTF. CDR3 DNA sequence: TGTGCCAGCAGCTCGGGACGGATTAACTATGGCTACACCTTC.

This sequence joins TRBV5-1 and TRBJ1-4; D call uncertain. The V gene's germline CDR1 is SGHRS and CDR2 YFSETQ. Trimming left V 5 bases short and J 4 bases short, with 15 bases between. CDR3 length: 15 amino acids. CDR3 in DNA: TGCGCCAGCAGACCCACGTCGAAGAATAATGAAAAACTGTTTTTT. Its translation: CASRPTSKNNEKLFF. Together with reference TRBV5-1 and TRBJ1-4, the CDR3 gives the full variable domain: KAGVTQTPRYLIKTRGQQVTLSCSPISGHRSVSWYQQTPGQGLQFLFEYFSETQRNKGNFPGRFSGRQFSNSRSEMNVSTLELGDSALYLCASRPTSKNNEKLFFGSGTQLSVL.